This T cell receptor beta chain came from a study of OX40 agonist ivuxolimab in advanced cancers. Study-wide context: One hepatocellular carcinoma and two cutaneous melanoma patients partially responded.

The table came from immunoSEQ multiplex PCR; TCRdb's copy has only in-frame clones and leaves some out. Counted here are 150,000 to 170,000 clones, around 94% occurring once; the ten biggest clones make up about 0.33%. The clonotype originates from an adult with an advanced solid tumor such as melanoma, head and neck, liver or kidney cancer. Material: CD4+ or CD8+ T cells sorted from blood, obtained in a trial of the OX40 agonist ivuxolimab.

The CDR3: CASSLGGGIYEQYF. As DNA, the CDR3 is TGTGCCAGCAGCTTGGGAGGGGGCATCTACGAGCAGTACTTC. The chain recombines TRBV5-5 with TRBJ2-7; 7 bases agree with TRBD1. The germline gives CDR1 SGHKS, CDR2 YYEKEE (reference sequence). The trim removed 0 bases at V and 3 bases at J, leaving 3 bases unmatched. This CDR3 region has 14 residues.